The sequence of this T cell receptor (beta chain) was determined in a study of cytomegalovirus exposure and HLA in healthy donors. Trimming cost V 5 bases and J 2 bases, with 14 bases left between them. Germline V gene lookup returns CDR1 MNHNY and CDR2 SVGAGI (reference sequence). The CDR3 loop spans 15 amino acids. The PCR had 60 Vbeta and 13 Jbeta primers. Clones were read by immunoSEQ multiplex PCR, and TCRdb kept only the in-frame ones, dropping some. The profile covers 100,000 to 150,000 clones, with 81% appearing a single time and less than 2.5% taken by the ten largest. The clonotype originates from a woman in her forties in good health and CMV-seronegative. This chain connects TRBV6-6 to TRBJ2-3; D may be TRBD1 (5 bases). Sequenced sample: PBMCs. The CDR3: CASSPTGLHTDTQYF. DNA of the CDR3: TGTGCCAGCAGTCCTACAGGCCTCCACACAGATACGCAGTATTTT.